This TCR beta chain came from a study of T cells in Graves' hyperthyroidism and ophthalmopathy. Concerning this clonotype: What it binds is not known.

The CDR3 covers 14 residues. Germline CDR1 and CDR2: SGDLS and YYNGEE. J was trimmed by 5 bases and V by 4 bases; bases with no gene match: 6. The study based diagnoses on clinical symptoms, serum thyroxine and TRAb, thyroid ultrasound and orbital computed tomography. The source material, RNA transcripts, was used to amplify TCR beta CDR3 regions. When the TCR CDR3 underwent first-round RT-PCR, the HTBI primer set was used. TCRdb used MiXCR to reprocess the multiplex PCR reads, holding one entry per CDR3 protein. This table holds 450,000 to 700,000 distinct CDR3 sequences, around 46% found once. General study results and limits: Peripheral blood also featured most of the thyroid clonotypes expanded above 0.001. In the analysis, a 13 V-J model separated ophthalmopathy from stable hyperthyroidism. Ophthalmopathy was identified by the model a median around 6.3 months ahead of onset.

Sequencing was done on a sample of peripheral blood or thyroid tissue (not recorded which). The chain links TRBV9 to TRBJ2-5; 9 nucleotides align to TRBD2. This TCR was recovered from an adult woman with Graves' disease, either hyperthyroidism or ophthalmopathy (not recorded which). CDR3 amino acids: CASSTGGGGETQYF. Here the CDR3 DNA reads TGTGCCAGCAGCACAGGCGGGGGGGGGGAGACCCAGTACTTC.